This record covers a single T cell receptor (beta chain). This sample is drawn from a study of cytomegalovirus exposure and HLA in healthy donors. The V end was cut by 7 bases, the J end by 0 bases, with 13 bases between. CDR3 length: 15 amino acids. The V gene's germline CDR1 is MNHEY and CDR2 SVGAGI. PCR used 60 Vbeta primers and 13 Jbeta primers. Assay used: immunoSEQ multiplex PCR; TCRdb lists only in-frame clones, some missing. Here the sample table reports some 150,000 clones. The source of this sequence is a young woman in good health and CMV-seronegative. This rearrangement joins TRBV6-5 to TRBJ2-1, with D unclear. Sample: PBMCs. CDR3 sequence reads: CASTSVESSYNEQFF. As DNA, the CDR3 is TGTGCCAGCACCTCTGTTGAGAGCTCCTACAATGAGCAGTTCTTC.